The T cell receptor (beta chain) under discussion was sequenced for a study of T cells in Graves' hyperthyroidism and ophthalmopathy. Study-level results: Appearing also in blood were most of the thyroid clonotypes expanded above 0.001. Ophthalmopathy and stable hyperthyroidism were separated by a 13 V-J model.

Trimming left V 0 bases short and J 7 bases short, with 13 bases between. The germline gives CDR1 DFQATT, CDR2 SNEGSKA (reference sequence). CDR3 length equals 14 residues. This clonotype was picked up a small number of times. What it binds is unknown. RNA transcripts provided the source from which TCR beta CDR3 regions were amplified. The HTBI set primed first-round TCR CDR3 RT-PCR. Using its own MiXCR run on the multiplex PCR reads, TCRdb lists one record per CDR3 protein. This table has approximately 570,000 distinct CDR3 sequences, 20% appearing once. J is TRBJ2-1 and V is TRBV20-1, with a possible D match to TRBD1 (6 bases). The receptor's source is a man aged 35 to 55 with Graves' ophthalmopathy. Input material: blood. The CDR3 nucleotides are TGCAGTGCTAGAGATCTGGCAGGGGAGAATGAGCAGTTCTTC. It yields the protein CSARDLAGENEQFF.